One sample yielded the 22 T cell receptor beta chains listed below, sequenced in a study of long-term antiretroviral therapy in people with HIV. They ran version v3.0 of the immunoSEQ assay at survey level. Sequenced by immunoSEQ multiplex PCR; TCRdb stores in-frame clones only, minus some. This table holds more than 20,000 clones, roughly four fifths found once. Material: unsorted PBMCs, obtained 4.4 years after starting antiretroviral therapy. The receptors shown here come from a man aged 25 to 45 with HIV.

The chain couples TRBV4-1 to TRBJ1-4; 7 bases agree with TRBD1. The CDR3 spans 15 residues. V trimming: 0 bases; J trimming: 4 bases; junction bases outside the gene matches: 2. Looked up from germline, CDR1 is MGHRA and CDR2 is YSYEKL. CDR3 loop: CASSQEDRSNEKLFF. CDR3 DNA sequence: TGCGCCAGCAGCCAAGAGGACAGGAGTAATGAAAAACTGTTTTTT.

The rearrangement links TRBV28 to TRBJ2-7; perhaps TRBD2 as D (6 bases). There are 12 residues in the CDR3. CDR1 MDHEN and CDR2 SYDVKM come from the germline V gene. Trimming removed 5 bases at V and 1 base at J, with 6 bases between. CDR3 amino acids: CASSGGSYEQYF. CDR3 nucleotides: TGTGCCAGCAGTGGGGGGTCCTACGAGCAGTACTTC.

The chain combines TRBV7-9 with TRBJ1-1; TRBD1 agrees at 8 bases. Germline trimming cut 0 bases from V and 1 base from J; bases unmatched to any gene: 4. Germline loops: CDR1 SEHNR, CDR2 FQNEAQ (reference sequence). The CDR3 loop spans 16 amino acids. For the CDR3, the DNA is TGTGCCAGCAGCTTAGCTGGACAGGGTGCGAACACTGAAGCTTTCTTT. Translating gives CASSLAGQGANTEAFF.

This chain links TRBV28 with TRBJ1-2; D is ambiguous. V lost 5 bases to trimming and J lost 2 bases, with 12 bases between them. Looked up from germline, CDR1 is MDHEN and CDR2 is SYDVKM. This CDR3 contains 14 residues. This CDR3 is CASSPPNGNYGYTF. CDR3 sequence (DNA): TGTGCCAGCAGTCCCCCTAATGGCAACTATGGCTACACCTTC.

CDR3 nucleotides: TGTGCCACCCGGCGCGGGACGACTAGCGGGGCCTCGTCCTACGAGCAGTACTTC. Translated: CATRRGTTSGASSYEQYF. The chain is built from TRBV27 and TRBJ2-7; TRBD2 matches 11 bases. The length of the CDR3 is 18 residues. The V segment lost 10 bases and the J segment 1 base; nucleotides outside the gene matches: 18. Germline CDR1 and CDR2: MNHEY and SMNVEV (reference sequence).

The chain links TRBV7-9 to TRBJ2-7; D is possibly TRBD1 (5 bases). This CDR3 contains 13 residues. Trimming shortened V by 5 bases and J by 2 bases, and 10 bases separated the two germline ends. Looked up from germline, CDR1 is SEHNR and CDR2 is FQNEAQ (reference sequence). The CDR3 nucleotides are TGTGCCAGCAGCCAGGGTTTCCCCTACGAGCAGTACTTC. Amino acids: CASSQGFPYEQYF.

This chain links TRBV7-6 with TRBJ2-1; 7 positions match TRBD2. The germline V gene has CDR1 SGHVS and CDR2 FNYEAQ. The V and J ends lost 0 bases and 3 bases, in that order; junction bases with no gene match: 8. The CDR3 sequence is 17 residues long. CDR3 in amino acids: CASSLARASGFYNEQFF. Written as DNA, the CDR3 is TGTGCCAGCAGCTTAGCGAGGGCTAGCGGTTTCTACAATGAGCAGTTCTTC. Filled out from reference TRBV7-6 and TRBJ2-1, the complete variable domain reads GAGVSQSPRYKVTKRGQDVALRCDPISGHVSLYWYRQALGQGPEFLTYFNYEAQQDKSGLPNDRFSAERPEGSISTLTIQRTEQRDSAMYRCASSLARASGFYNEQFFGPGTRLTVL.

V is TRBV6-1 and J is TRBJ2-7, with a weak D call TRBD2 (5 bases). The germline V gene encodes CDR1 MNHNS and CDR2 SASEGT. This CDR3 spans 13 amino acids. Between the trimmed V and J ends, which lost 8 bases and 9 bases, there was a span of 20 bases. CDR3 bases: TGTGCCAGCCGAGGGATGTCGGCCGAGCGGCAGTACTTC. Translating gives CASRGMSAERQYF.

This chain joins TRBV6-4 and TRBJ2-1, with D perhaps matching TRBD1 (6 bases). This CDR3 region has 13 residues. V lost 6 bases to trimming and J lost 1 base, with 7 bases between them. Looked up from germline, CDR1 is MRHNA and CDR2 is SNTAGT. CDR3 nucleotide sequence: TGTGCCAGCAGAGGGGGATCCTACAATGAGCAGTTCTTC. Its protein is CASRGGSYNEQFF.

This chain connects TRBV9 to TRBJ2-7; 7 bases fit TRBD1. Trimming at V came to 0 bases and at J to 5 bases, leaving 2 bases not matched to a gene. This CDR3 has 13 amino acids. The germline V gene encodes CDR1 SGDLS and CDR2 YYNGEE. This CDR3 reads CASSVVGGDEQYF. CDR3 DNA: TGTGCCAGCAGCGTAGTAGGGGGCGACGAGCAGTACTTC.

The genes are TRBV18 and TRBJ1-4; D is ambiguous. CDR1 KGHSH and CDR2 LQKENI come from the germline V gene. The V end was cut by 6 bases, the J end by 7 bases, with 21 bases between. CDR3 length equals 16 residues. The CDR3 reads CASSPHEWQDGEKLFF. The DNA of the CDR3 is TGTGCCAGCTCCCCCCACGAGTGGCAAGATGGTGAAAAACTGTTTTTT.

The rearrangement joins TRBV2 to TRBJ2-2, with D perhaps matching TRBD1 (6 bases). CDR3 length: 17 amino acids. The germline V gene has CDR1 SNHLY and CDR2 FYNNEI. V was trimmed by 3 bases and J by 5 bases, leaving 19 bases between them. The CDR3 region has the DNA TGTGCCAGCAGTGACGGGCCCGGGACATCACTAACCGGGGAGCTGTTTTTT. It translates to CASSDGPGTSLTGELFF.

Written as DNA, the CDR3 is TGTGCCAGTACCACAGCCGTCTATGGCTACACCTTC. Amino acid sequence: CASTTAVYGYTF. The chain uses TRBV19 and TRBJ1-2; no clear D gene. Germline V gives CDR1 LNHDA, CDR2 SQIVND (reference sequence). CDR3 length: 12 amino acids. V lost 7 bases, J lost 4 bases, and 10 bases lay in between.

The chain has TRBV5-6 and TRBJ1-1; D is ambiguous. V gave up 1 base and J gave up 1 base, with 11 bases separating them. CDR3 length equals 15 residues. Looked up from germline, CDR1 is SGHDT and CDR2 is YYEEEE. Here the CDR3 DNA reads TGTGCCAGCAGCTTGCCCTCTTCCGGGAACACTGAAGCTTTCTTT. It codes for CASSLPSSGNTEAFF.

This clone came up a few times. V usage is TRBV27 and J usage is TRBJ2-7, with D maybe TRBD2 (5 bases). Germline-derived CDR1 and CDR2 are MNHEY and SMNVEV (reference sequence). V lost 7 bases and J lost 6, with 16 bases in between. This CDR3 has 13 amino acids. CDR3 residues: CASKVRTGFEQYF. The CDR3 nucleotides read TGTGCCAGCAAGGTGCGGACGGGATTCGAGCAGTACTTC.

As DNA, the CDR3 is TGTGCCATCAAAGCGGACTCAACTAATGAAAAACTGTTTTTT. It codes for CAIKADSTNEKLFF. This sequence joins TRBV10-3 and TRBJ1-4, with D uncertain. The CDR3 length is 14 residues. V shed 7 bases and J shed 0 bases, with 9 bases lying between them. The germline V gene has CDR1 ENHRY and CDR2 SYGVKD.

DNA for the CDR3: TGTGCCAGCAGCTTCCGTCGACAGTTCGGGGAGCTGTTTTTT. It encodes CASSFRRQFGELFF. The gene calls are TRBV7-8 and TRBJ2-2, with D perhaps TRBD1 (5 bases). V dropped 3 bases and J dropped 7 bases, with 12 bases sitting between them. Germline V gives CDR1 SGHVS, CDR2 FQNEAQ. This CDR3 has 14 amino acids.

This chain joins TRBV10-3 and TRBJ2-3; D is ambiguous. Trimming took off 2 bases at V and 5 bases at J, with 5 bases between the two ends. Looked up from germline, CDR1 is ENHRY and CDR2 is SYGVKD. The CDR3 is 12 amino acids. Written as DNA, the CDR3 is TGTGCCATCAGTGAGGTTAGAGATACGCAGTATTTT. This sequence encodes CAISEVRDTQYF.

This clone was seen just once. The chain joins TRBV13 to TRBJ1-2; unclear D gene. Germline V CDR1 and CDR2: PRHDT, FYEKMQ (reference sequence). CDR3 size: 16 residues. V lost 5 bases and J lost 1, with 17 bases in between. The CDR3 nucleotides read TGTGCCAGCAGCGTGTTCTCGGATCTAGATAACTATGGCTACACCTTC. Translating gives CASSVFSDLDNYGYTF.

The CDR3: CASSQGRDVTGELFF. In nucleotides, the CDR3 is TGCGCCAGCAGCCAAGGGCGGGACGTGACCGGGGAGCTGTTTTTT. The chain has TRBV4-3 and TRBJ2-2; D might be TRBD2 (6 bases). CDR1 and CDR2 from the germline V gene are LGHNA and YSLEER. CDR3 length: 15 amino acids. V was trimmed by 1 base and J by 5 bases, leaving 11 bases between them.

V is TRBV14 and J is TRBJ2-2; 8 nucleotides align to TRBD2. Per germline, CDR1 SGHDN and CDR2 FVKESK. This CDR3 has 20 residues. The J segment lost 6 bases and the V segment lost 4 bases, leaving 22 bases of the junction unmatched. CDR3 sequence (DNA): TGTGCCAGCAGCCTAAAGTACCGCCCTGGTACTAGCGGACTTCCCGGGGAGCTGTTTTTT. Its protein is CASSLKYRPGTSGLPGELFF.

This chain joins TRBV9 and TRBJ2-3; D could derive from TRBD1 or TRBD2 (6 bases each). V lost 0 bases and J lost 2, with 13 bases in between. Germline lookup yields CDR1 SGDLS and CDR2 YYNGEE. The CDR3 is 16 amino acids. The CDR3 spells CASSVGGASPTDTQYF. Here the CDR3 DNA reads TGTGCCAGCAGCGTAGGGGGGGCTAGCCCCACAGATACGCAGTATTTT. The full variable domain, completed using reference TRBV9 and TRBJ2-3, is DSGVTQTPKHLITATGQRVTLRCSPRSGDLSVYWYQQSLDQGLQFLIQYYNGEERAKGNILERFSAQQFPDLHSELNLSSLELGDSALYFCASSVGGASPTDTQYFGPGTRLTVL.